Listed below are T cell receptor beta chains from one sample, sequenced in a study of blood T cell repertoires in COVID-19. Profiled with immunoSEQ multiplex PCR; TCRdb holds only in-frame clones, not every one. Of under 250,000 clones in the sample, 65% to 85% were seen once. Sequenced material: peripheral blood. These receptors all stem from a human donor in a cohort sampled during active COVID-19. CDR3s include the opening cysteine and the closing phenylalanine or tryptophan.

V: TRBV28
J: TRBJ2-1
CDR3: CASSLSRNLNEQFF

V: TRBV9
J: TRBJ1-2
CDR3: CASSVEGQTNYGYTF

V: TRBV6-4
J: TRBJ2-7
CDR3: CASNPPSGIDPEQYF

V: TRBV10-3
J: TRBJ1-2
CDR3: CAISVTGNGYTF

V: TRBV7-2
J: TRBJ2-7
CDR3: CASSSVGLDYEQYF

V: TRBV3-1/TRBV3-2
J: TRBJ2-3
CDR3: CASSQGLAQDTQYF

V: TRBV6-4
J: TRBJ1-2
CDR3: CASSDTSGTLSGSYGYTF

V: TRBV2
J: TRBJ1-1
CDR3: CASSAQQGPLRGAFF

V: TRBV30
J: TRBJ2-5
CDR3: CAWTQFASGETQYF

V: TRBV29-1
J: TRBJ2-3
CDR3: CSVVAGSGGDTQYF

V: TRBV28
J: TRBJ1-6
CDR3: CASSLWAAEDSPLHF

V: TRBV7-6
J: TRBJ1-2
CDR3: CASSLRGRGYTF

V: TRBV7-9
J: TRBJ2-5
CDR3: CASSLVPDSIKETQYF

V: TRBV28
J: TRBJ1-1
CDR3: CASSFTIGGKNTEAFF

V: TRBV11-3
J: TRBJ2-2
CDR3: CASSLDPGNSGELFF

V: TRBV9
J: TRBJ2-7
CDR3: CASSVGGLRAGEQYF

V: TRBV12-3/TRBV12-4
J: TRBJ1-1
CDR3: CASTLPGVTEAFF

V: TRBV9
J: TRBJ1-4
CDR3: CASSGAREKLFF

V: TRBV6-1
J: TRBJ1-5
CDR3: CASSEATGLNQPQHF

V: TRBV19
J: TRBJ1-2
CDR3: CASSTPEEGAEYGYTF

V: TRBV6-2/TRBV6-3
J: TRBJ1-2
CDR3: CASSYPGEVVYGYTF

V: TRBV21-1
J: TRBJ1-5
CDR3: CASSPRKDRANGGSNQPQHF

V: TRBV6-1
J: TRBJ1-2
CDR3: CASSEIPTRGGGYTF

V: TRBV5-4
J: TRBJ1-2
CDR3: CASSPFTGGQVTYGYTF

V: TRBV5-5
J: TRBJ2-6
CDR3: CASSLIAPSNSGANVLTF

V: TRBV10-3
J: TRBJ1-4
CDR3: CAISDPGGREKLFF

V: TRBV29-1
J: TRBJ1-2
CDR3: CSVEDLNSGYTF

V: TRBV24-1
J: TRBJ1-1
CDR3: CATSEQGHTEAFF

V: TRBV4-1
J: TRBJ1-4
CDR3: CASSQDPGATNEKLFF

V: TRBV5-1
J: TRBJ1-1
CDR3: CASSLALTSGETEAFF

V: TRBV2
J: TRBJ2-5
CDR3: CASILAPGVETQYF

V: TRBV28
J: TRBJ2-2
CDR3: CASTRTANTGELFF

V: TRBV7-9
J: TRBJ2-1
CDR3: CASSWDYREQFF

V: TRBV5-1
J: TRBJ2-5
CDR3: CASSFGGGARETQYF

V: TRBV28
J: TRBJ1-2
CDR3: CASTPGGYGYTF

V: TRBV3-1/TRBV3-2
J: TRBJ1-1
CDR3: CASSPGQGEAFF

V: TRBV11-2
J: TRBJ1-2
CDR3: CASSYRDRDYGYTF

V: TRBV6-5
J: TRBJ2-1
CDR3: CASSSLAGGGNEQFF

V: TRBV5-4
J: TRBJ2-3
CDR3: CASSLRLAGGVDTQYF

V: TRBV4-1
J: TRBJ1-1
CDR3: CASSQAGNTEAFF

V: TRBV9
J: TRBJ1-3
CDR3: CASSVVGDSRFSGNTIYF

V: TRBV7-2
J: TRBJ2-7
CDR3: CASSSGRDRAYEQYF

V: TRBV25-1
J: TRBJ1-2
CDR3: CASSEGQGVFRGYTF

V: TRBV6-5
J: TRBJ1-1
CDR3: CASSLGAGTEAFF

V: TRBV28
J: TRBJ1-2
CDR3: CASSPDSNYGYTF

V: TRBV6-5
J: TRBJ1-2
CDR3: CASRQGPGGYTF

V: TRBV28
J: TRBJ2-5
CDR3: CASSLSGTGEETQYF

V: TRBV5-5
J: TRBJ2-2
CDR3: CASSLLAGENTGELFF

V: TRBV7-2
J: TRBJ2-7
CDR3: CASSSRTGGSSYEQYF

V: TRBV2
J: TRBJ1-3
CDR3: CASSGLGGPSGNTIYF

V: TRBV30
J: TRBJ1-6
CDR3: CAWSPRQGIESSYNSPLHF

V: TRBV27
J: TRBJ1-2
CDR3: CASSLTGTGRGYTF

V: TRBV10-1
J: TRBJ1-6
CDR3: CARLRPWGGSPLHF